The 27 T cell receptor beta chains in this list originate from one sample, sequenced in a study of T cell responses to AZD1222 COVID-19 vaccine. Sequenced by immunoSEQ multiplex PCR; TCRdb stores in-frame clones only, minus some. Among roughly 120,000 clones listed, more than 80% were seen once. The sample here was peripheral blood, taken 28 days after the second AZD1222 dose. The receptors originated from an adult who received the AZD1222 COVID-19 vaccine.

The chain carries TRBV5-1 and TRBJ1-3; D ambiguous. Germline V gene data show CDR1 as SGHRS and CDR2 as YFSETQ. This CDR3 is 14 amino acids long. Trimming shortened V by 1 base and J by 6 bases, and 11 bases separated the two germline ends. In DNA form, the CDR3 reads TGCGCCAGCAGCTTGAGGGTCGGGGAAAACACCATATATTTT. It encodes CASSLRVGENTIYF.

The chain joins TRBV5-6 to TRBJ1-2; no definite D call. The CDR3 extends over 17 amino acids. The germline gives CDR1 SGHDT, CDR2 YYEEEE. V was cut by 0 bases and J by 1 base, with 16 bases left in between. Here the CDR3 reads CASSLDPDIKFNYGYTF. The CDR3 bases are TGTGCCAGCAGCTTGGACCCCGACATAAAATTTAACTATGGCTACACCTTC.

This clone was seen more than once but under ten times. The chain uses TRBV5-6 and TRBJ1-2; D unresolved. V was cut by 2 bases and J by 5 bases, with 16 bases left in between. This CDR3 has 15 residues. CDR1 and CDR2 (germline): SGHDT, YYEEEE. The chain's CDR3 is CASSLRHRSLYGYTF. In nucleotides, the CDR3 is TGTGCCAGCAGCTTAAGACACCGTTCCTTATATGGCTACACCTTC. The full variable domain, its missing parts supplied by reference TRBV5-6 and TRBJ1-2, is DAGVTQSPTHLIKTRGQQVTLRCSPKSGHDTVSWYQQALGQGPQFIFQYYEEEERQRGNFPDRFSGHQFPNYSSELNVNALLLGDSALYLCASSLRHRSLYGYTFGSGTRLTVV.

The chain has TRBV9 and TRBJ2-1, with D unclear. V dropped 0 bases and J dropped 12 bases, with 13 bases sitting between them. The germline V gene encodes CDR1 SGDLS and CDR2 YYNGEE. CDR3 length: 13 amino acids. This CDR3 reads CASSVEVWAAQFF. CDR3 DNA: TGTGCCAGCAGCGTAGAGGTGTGGGCGGCGCAGTTCTTC.

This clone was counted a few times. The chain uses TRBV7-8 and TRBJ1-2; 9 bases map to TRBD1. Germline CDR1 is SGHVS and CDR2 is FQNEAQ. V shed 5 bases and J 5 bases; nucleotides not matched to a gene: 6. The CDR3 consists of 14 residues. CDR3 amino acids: CASSPGTGKYGYTF. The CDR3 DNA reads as TGTGCCAGCAGCCCTGGGACAGGGAAGTATGGCTACACCTTC.

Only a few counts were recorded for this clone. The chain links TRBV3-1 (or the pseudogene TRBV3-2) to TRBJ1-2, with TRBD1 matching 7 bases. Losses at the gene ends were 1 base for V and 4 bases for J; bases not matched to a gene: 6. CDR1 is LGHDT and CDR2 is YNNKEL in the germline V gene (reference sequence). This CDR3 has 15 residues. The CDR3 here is CASSQVGRGSYGYTF. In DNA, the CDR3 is TGTGCCAGCAGCCAAGTCGGCAGGGGGAGCTATGGCTACACCTTC.

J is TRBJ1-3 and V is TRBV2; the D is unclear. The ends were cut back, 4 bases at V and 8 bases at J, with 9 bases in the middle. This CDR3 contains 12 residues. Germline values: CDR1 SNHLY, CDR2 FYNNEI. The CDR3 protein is CASSADPYTIYF. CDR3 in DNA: TGTGCCAGCAGTGCTGACCCATACACCATATATTTT. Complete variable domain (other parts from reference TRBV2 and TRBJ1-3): EPEVTQTPSHQVTQMGQEVILRCVPISNHLYFYWYRQILGQKVEFLVSFYNNEISEKSEIFDDQFSVERPDGSNFTLKIRSTKLEDSAMYFCASSADPYTIYFGEGSWLTVV.

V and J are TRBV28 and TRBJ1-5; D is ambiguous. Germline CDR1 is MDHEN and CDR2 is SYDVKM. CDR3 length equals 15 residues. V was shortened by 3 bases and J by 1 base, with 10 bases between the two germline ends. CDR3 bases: TGTGCCAGCAGTTTCCGGCCGGGGAGCAATCAGCCCCAGCATTTT. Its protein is CASSFRPGSNQPQHF.

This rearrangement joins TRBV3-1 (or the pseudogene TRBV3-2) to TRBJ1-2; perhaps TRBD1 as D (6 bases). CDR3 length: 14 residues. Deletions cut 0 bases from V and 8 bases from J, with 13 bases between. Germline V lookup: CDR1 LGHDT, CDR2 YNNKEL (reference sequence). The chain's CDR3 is CASSQDGKGGGYTF. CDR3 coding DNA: TGTGCCAGCAGCCAAGACGGAAAGGGGGGAGGCTACACCTTC.

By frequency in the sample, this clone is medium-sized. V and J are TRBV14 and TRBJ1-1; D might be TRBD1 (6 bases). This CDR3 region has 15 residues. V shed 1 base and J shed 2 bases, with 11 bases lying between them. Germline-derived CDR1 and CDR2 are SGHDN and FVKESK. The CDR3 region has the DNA TGTGCCAGCAGCCAAGCAGGGGCCCTAAACACTGAAGCTTTCTTT. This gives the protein CASSQAGALNTEAFF.

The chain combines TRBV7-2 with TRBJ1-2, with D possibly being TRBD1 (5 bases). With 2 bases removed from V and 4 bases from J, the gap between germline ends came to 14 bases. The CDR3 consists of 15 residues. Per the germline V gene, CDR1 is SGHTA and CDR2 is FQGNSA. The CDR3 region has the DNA TGTGCCAGCAGCTTACAGCCTTCGGGGGGCTATGGCTACACCTTC. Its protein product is CASSLQPSGGYGYTF.

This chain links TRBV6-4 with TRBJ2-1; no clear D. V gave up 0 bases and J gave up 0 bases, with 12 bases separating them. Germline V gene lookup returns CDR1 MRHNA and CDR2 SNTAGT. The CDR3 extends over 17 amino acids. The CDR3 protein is CASSDSIPPSSYNEQFF. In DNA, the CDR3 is TGTGCCAGCAGTGACTCGATCCCACCCAGCTCCTACAATGAGCAGTTCTTC.

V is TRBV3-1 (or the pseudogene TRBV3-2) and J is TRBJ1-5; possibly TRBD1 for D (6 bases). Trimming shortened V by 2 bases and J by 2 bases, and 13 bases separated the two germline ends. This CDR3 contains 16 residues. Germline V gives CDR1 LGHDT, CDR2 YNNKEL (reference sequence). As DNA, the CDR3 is TGTGCCAGCAGCCAACAACAGGGACGGGGCAATCAGCCCCAGCATTTT. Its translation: CASSQQQGRGNQPQHF.

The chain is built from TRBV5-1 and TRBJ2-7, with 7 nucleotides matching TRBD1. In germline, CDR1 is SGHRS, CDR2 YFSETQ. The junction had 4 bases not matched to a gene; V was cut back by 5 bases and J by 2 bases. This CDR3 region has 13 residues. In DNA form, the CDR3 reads TGCGCCAGCAGACAGGGGATTGCCTACGAGCAGTACTTC. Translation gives CASRQGIAYEQYF.

The CDR3 sequence is CASSLVRGGNTIYF. The CDR3 DNA follows: TGTGCCAGCAGCTTAGTCAGGGGTGGAAACACCATATATTTT. The chain joins TRBV7-2 to TRBJ1-3, with TRBD1 as a possible D gene (6 bases). Germline CDR1 is SGHTA and CDR2 is FQGNSA. With 1 base removed from V and 3 bases from J, the gap between germline ends came to 7 bases. The length of the CDR3 is 14 residues.

In nucleotides, the CDR3 is TGCAGCGTTGAACTCCAAACGGGGGCAAGAGGTGGCTACACCTTC. This codes for CSVELQTGARGGYTF. The chain recombines TRBV29-1 with TRBJ1-2, with a possible D match to TRBD1 (6 bases). Germline V gene sequence: CDR1 SQVTM, CDR2 ANQGSEA. V was cut by 2 bases and J by 7 bases, with 20 bases left in between. The CDR3 runs to 15 residues.

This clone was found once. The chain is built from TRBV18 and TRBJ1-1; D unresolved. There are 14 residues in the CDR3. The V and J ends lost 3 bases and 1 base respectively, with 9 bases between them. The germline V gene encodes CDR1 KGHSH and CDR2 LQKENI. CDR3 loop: CASSPTTENTEAFF. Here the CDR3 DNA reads TGTGCCAGCTCACCGACAACGGAGAACACTGAAGCTTTCTTT.

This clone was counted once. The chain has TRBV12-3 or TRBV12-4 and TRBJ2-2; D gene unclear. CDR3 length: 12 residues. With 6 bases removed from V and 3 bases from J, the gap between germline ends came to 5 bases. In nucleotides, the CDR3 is TGTGCCAGCAGCCCGTACACCGGGGAGCTGTTTTTT. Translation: CASSPYTGELFF.

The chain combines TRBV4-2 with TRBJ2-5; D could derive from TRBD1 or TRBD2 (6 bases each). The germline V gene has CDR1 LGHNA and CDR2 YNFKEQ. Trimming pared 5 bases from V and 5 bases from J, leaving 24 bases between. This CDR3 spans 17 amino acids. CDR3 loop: CASSRQDGGLPRETQYF. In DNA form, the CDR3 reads TGTGCCAGCAGCAGACAAGACGGGGGCCTACCGAGGGAGACCCAGTACTTC.

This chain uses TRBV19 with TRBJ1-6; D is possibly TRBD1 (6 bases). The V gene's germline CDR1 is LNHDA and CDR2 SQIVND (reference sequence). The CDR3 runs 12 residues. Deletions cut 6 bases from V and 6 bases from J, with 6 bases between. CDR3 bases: TGTGCCAGTAGGGACAGTAATTCACCCCTCCACTTT. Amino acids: CASRDSNSPLHF.

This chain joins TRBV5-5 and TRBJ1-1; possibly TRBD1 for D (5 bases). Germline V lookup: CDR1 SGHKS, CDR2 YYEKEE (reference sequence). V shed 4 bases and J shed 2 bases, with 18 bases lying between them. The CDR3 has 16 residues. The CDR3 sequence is CASSIQAGTRNTEAFF. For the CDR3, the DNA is TGTGCCAGCAGCATCCAGGCCGGGACGCGAAACACTGAAGCTTTCTTT.

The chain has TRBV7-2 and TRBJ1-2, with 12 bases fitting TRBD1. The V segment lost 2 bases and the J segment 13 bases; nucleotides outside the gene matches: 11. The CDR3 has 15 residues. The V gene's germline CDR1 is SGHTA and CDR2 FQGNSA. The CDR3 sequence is CASSLRGTGGARSTF. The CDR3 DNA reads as TGTGCCAGCAGCTTAAGGGGGACAGGGGGCGCCCGGTCCACCTTC.

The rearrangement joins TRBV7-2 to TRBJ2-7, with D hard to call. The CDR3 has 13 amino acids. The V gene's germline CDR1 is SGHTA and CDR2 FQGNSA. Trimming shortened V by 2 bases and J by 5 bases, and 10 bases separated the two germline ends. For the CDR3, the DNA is TGTGCCAGCAGCTTAAATCAAGTTGACGAGCAGTACTTC. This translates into CASSLNQVDEQYF.

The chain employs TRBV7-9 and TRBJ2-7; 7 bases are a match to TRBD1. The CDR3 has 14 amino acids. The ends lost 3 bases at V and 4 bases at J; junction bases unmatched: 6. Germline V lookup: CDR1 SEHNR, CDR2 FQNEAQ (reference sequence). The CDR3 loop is CASSLGTALYEQYF. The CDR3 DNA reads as TGTGCCAGCAGCTTGGGGACAGCCCTTTACGAGCAGTACTTC.

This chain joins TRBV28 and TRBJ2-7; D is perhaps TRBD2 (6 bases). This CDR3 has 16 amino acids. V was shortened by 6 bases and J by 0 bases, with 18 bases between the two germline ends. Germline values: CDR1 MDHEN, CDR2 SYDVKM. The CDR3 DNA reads TGTGCCAGCAGCCGCTCCGGGACTGGCAACTCCTACGAGCAGTACTTC. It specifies CASSRSGTGNSYEQYF.

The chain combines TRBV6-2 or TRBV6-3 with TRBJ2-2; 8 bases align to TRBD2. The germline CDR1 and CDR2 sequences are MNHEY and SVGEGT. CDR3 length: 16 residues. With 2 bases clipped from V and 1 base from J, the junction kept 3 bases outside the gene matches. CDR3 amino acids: CASSYISGGNTGELFF. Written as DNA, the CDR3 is TGTGCCAGCAGTTACATAAGCGGGGGGAACACCGGGGAGCTGTTTTTT.

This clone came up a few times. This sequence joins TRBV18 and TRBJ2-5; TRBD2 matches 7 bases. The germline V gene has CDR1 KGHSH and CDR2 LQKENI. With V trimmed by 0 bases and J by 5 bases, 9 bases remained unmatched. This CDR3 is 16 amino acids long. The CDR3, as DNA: TGTGCCAGCTCACCACCAGATTCACTAGCGACGGAGACCCAGTACTTC. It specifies CASSPPDSLATETQYF.